There are a few counts of the clone carrying this TCR beta chain. Its antigen is as yet unknown. The entry originates in a study of cytomegalovirus exposure and HLA in healthy donors. Broader study findings: Altogether, some 170 TCR beta chains were recorded as cytomegalovirus-associated. That first-cohort TCR clusters tended to co-occur in the 120 or so validation repertoires was found in a later analysis.

Per germline, CDR1 LNHDA and CDR2 SQIVND (reference sequence). The CDR3 is 15 residues long. The V gene end was trimmed by 9 bases and the J gene end by 16 bases; junction bases not matched to a gene: 21. Repertoires were generated with immunoSEQ multiplex PCR, while TCRdb's copy carries only in-frame clones and drops some. The sample holds 95,000 to 150,000 clones; nearly 90% are singletons and the top ten take about 1.1%. This chain links TRBV19 with TRBJ1-6; 7 bases fit TRBD1. What was sequenced was PBMCs. The TCR originated in a young woman in good health and CMV-seronegative. The CDR3 coding sequence is TGTGCCAGCTCCTTAAGGGGGCTACCGGTCCAGGGTCTCCACTTT. The encoded protein is CASSLRGLPVQGLHF.